Presented here are 28 T cell receptor beta chains from one specimen sequenced in a study of T cell repertoires in cytomegalovirus infection. These receptors' targets are unknown. TCRdb redid the calling of the reads with MiXCR, one entry per CDR3 protein. The sample has some 200,000 distinct CDR3 sequences, approximately 38% seen once. Material: CD8+ T cells from cultured PBMCs, obtained from culture after CMV antigen stimulation. The receptors shown here come from a human donor in good health (CMV status not recorded). Some clones in this sample may be carry-over from other donors' samples.

The chain is built from TRBV11-3 and TRBJ1-1; D is unresolved. Germline V gene sequence: CDR1 SGHNT, CDR2 YENEEA. There are 14 residues in the CDR3. The V and J ends lost 5 bases and 4 bases respectively, with 14 bases between them. The CDR3 coding sequence is TGTGCCAGCAGCCAAGCGGGAGGAGGCACTGAAGCTTTCTTT. Protein sequence: CASSQAGGGTEAFF.

The CDR3 bases are TGTGCCAGCAGCTTAGTCGGGCCAGGGGGCGGCGAGCAGTACTTC. Translation: CASSLVGPGGGEQYF. The rearrangement uses TRBV11-2 and TRBJ2-7, with TRBD1 matching over 8 bases. The CDR3 is 15 residues long. V lost 1 base and J lost 6; bases outside the gene matches: 8. In germline, CDR1 is SGHAT, CDR2 FQNNGV.

A word on this clonotype: Sequence at one end of the junction differs from germline and may be a read error. V is TRBV5-6 and J is TRBJ2-7; D is possibly TRBD1 or TRBD2 (6 bases each). Germline CDR1 is SGHDT and CDR2 is YYEEEE. This CDR3 region has 15 residues. The CDR3 reads CARSPMVQGGYDQYF. The CDR3 DNA follows: TGTGCCAGAAGCCCGATGGTACAGGGAGGATACGATCAGTACTTC.

The gene calls are TRBV7-2 and TRBJ2-2; D not resolved. Trimming pared 2 bases from V and 4 bases from J, leaving 23 bases between. This CDR3 has 19 amino acids. The V gene's germline CDR1 is SGHTA and CDR2 FQGNSA. The CDR3 DNA reads as TGTGCCAGCAGCTTATTACCGGTCTGGGCAGAAGATTCCACCGGGGAGCTGTTTTTT. Residues: CASSLLPVWAEDSTGELFF.

V gene TRBV24-1 combines with J gene TRBJ2-5; the D gene could be TRBD1 or TRBD2 (5 bases each). The CDR3 runs 15 residues. Germline V gene sequence: CDR1 KGHDR, CDR2 SFDVKD. Trimming took off 3 bases at V and 2 bases at J, with 12 bases between the two ends. CDR3 bases: TGTGCCACCAGTGATCGCACGGGACCTCAAGAGACCCAGTACTTC. Its translation: CATSDRTGPQETQYF.

This clonotype occurred a few times. In DNA form, the CDR3 reads TGTGCCAGCAGTTTCTGGTCCTCAGGGAGTGGAACTTACGAGCAGTACTTC. This translates into CASSFWSSGSGTYEQYF. The V gene is TRBV12-3 or TRBV12-4, the J gene TRBJ2-7, with D perhaps being TRBD1 or TRBD2 (5 bases each). V was cut by 3 bases and J by 4 bases, with 22 bases left in between. CDR3 length equals 17 residues.

A word on this clonotype: This may be a read error: a much more frequent sequence differs by one nucleotide. The chain uses TRBV5-1 and TRBJ2-5, with D tentatively TRBD1 (6 bases). Trimming took off 0 bases at V and 5 bases at J, with 14 bases between the two ends. The germline CDR1 and CDR2 sequences are SGHRS and YFSETQ. This CDR3 contains 15 residues. The CDR3 coding sequence is TGCGCCAGCAGCTTGGGGCAGGGGATATGGGAGACCCAGTACTTC. This gives the protein CASSLGQGIWETQYF.

V gene TRBV12-3 or TRBV12-4 combines with J gene TRBJ2-7, with D unclear. The CDR3 covers 15 residues. The V end was cut by 4 bases, the J end by 7 bases, with 20 bases between. DNA of the CDR3: TGTGCCAGCAGTTCCCCACGGCTCCCCCGCAGGGAGCAGTACTTC. Translating gives CASSSPRLPRREQYF.

In the case of this clonotype: One junction end disagrees with the germline gene, perhaps due to a read error. The chain employs TRBV7-2 and TRBJ2-7, with 9 bases matching TRBD2. The CDR3 consists of 16 residues. Germline loops: CDR1 SGHTA, CDR2 FQGNSA. CDR3 region: CASSPTRLAVGYEQCF. In DNA, the CDR3 is TGTGCCAGCAGCCCCACCCGACTAGCGGTCGGCTACGAGCAGTGCTTC.

The chain is built from TRBV11-1 and TRBJ1-1, with D uncertain. Between the trimmed V and J ends, which lost 5 bases and 5 bases, there was a span of 15 bases. Germline assignment: CDR1 SGHAT and CDR2 FQDESV (reference sequence). The CDR3 is made up of 14 amino acids. CDR3 loop: CASSHHDQGTEAFF. The CDR3 coding sequence is TGTGCCAGCAGCCATCACGATCAAGGGACTGAAGCTTTCTTT.

The chain couples TRBV6-4 to TRBJ2-1, with TRBD2 matching over 8 bases. V was pared by 3 bases and J by 8 bases, with 12 bases of the junction left unmatched. The CDR3 loop spans 16 amino acids. CDR1 and CDR2 (germline): MRHNA, SNTAGT. This chain's CDR3 is CASSELVGGGRDEQFF. As DNA, the CDR3 is TGTGCCAGCAGTGAGTTGGTCGGGGGGGGCCGGGATGAGCAGTTCTTC.

The chain combines TRBV11-3 with TRBJ2-1; 11 nucleotides align to TRBD2. Germline V CDR1 and CDR2: SGHNT, YENEEA. The CDR3 sequence is 16 residues long. Trimming cost V 1 base and J 4 bases; bases outside gene matches: 3. The CDR3 region is CASSLGTSGRYNEQFF. The DNA for the CDR3 is TGTGCCAGCAGCTTAGGTACTAGCGGGAGATACAATGAGCAGTTCTTC.

The V call is TRBV29-1, the J call TRBJ1-2; D uncertain. This CDR3 is 12 amino acids long. Looked up from germline, CDR1 is SQVTM and CDR2 is ANQGSEA. The V end was cut by 7 bases, the J end by 3 bases, with 12 bases between. The CDR3 DNA follows: TGCAGCGCGAATCGACGGCACTATGGCTACACCTTC. Translation: CSANRRHYGYTF.

This sequence joins TRBV29-1 and TRBJ2-7; D uncertain. Trimming shortened V by 0 bases and J by 3 bases, and 9 bases separated the two germline ends. The CDR3 spans 13 residues. The germline V gene has CDR1 SQVTM and CDR2 ANQGSEA. This CDR3 is CSVEDLADYEQYF. The CDR3 nucleotides read TGCAGCGTTGAAGATCTTGCGGACTACGAGCAGTACTTC.

This clonotype appeared many times. The V gene is TRBV19, the J gene TRBJ1-2, with unresolved D. The CDR3 extends over 12 amino acids. Germline CDR1 reads LNHDA; CDR2 reads SQIVND (reference sequence). V lost 3 bases and J 5 bases, leaving 7 bases between the germline ends. Here the CDR3 DNA reads TGTGCCAGTAGTATCGATCCTTATGGCTACACCTTC. Its protein is CASSIDPYGYTF.

The rearrangement links TRBV7-3 to TRBJ2-1; D is unclear. V was trimmed by 4 bases and J by 0 bases, leaving 13 bases between them. Germline assignment: CDR1 SGHTA and CDR2 FQGTGA. The length of the CDR3 is 16 residues. The CDR3 nucleotides read TGTGCCAGCAGCTCCCACCCCGGAAGCTCCTACAATGAGCAGTTCTTC. This codes for CASSSHPGSSYNEQFF.

The V and J genes are TRBV4-1 and TRBJ1-3, with D maybe TRBD1 (5 bases). V was trimmed by 5 bases and J by 0 bases, leaving 11 bases between them. CDR3 length equals 15 residues. Germline V gene lookup returns CDR1 MGHRA and CDR2 YSYEKL. CDR3 sequence: CASSWDGASGNTIYF. For the CDR3, the DNA is TGCGCCAGCAGCTGGGACGGTGCCTCTGGAAACACCATATATTTT.

There are a few counts of this clonotype. CDR3 sequence: CASSTLFRRYNEQFF. In nucleotides, the CDR3 is TGTGCCAGTAGTACACTCTTTCGCCGTTACAATGAGCAGTTCTTC. The rearrangement links TRBV19 to TRBJ2-1; no clear D. The CDR3 extends over 15 amino acids. V gave up 4 bases and J gave up 4 bases, with 14 bases separating them. The germline V gene has CDR1 LNHDA and CDR2 SQIVND (reference sequence).

This clonotype was detected only a few times. The gene calls are TRBV7-9 and TRBJ2-1; a possible D gene is TRBD1 (5 bases). V was clipped by 4 bases and J by 3 bases, with 10 bases between them. The length of the CDR3 is 14 residues. CDR1 SEHNR and CDR2 FQNEAQ come from the germline V gene (reference sequence). CDR3 residues: CASSSVGHYNEQFF. Here the CDR3 DNA reads TGTGCCAGCAGCTCGGTGGGGCACTACAATGAGCAGTTCTTC. Drawing the rest from reference TRBV7-9 and TRBJ2-1, the complete variable domain is DTGVSQNPRHKITKRGQNVTFRCDPISEHNRLYWYRQTLGQGPEFLTYFQNEAQLEKSRLLSDRFSAERPKGSFSTLEIQRTEQGDSAMYLCASSSVGHYNEQFFGPGTRLTVL.

This clonotype has at least ten counts. The genes are TRBV7-8 and TRBJ1-1; no firm D call. Deletions cut 0 bases from V and 3 bases from J, with 5 bases between. Per the germline V gene, CDR1 is SGHVS and CDR2 is FQNEAQ. The CDR3 covers 13 residues. Here the CDR3 reads CASSLAGYTEAFF. CDR3 bases: TGTGCCAGCAGCTTAGCAGGGTACACTGAAGCTTTCTTT.

This clonotype was seen a handful of times. V is TRBV7-8 and J is TRBJ2-1; D possibly uses TRBD1 or TRBD2 (6 bases each). Between the trimmed V and J ends, which lost 5 bases and 3 bases, there was a span of 26 bases. Germline CDR1 and CDR2: SGHVS and FQNEAQ. The length of the CDR3 is 19 residues. In DNA form, the CDR3 reads TGTGCCAGCAGCCCTCAACTTTGGGGGCCTAGCGAAATCTACAATGAGCAGTTCTTC. Translation: CASSPQLWGPSEIYNEQFF.

The rearrangement uses TRBV6-2 or TRBV6-3 and TRBJ2-2; D not resolved. Germline V gene lookup returns CDR1 MNHEY and CDR2 SVGEGT. The ends were cut back, 5 bases at V and 6 bases at J, with 10 bases in the middle. The CDR3 has 13 amino acids. The CDR3 sequence: CASSHRRPGELFF. The CDR3, as DNA: TGTGCCAGCAGTCATCGACGGCCCGGGGAGCTGTTTTTT.

The rearrangement links TRBV7-9 to TRBJ2-5; D might be TRBD2 (5 bases). The CDR3 totals 13 residues. V lost 6 bases to trimming and J lost 5 bases, with 13 bases between them. Germline values: CDR1 SEHNR, CDR2 FQNEAQ (reference sequence). CDR3: CASRAVWVETQYF. The CDR3 DNA reads TGTGCCAGCAGAGCGGTTTGGGTGGAGACCCAGTACTTC.

The J gene is TRBJ2-5, the V gene TRBV19; possible D gene TRBD2, 5 bases. The germline V gene has CDR1 LNHDA and CDR2 SQIVND (reference sequence). The CDR3 sequence is 14 residues long. Trimming took 3 bases from V and 2 from J, leaving 10 bases between them. The CDR3 DNA is TGTGCCAGTAGTATCGCCAGGACTCAAGAGACCCAGTACTTC. It encodes CASSIARTQETQYF.

CDR3 sequence reads: CASSLDRGLEEQYF. The CDR3 DNA reads as TGTGCCAGCAGCCTAGACAGGGGTCTGGAGGAGCAGTACTTC. This rearrangement joins TRBV5-4 to TRBJ2-7, with 8 bases matching TRBD1. Germline assignment: CDR1 SGHNT and CDR2 YYREEE (reference sequence). The CDR3 runs 14 residues. J gave up 7 bases and V 4 bases, and 10 bases lay outside the gene matches.

The chain joins TRBV28 to TRBJ2-7; D is undetermined. The germline V and J ends were trimmed by 5 bases and 1 base, with 6 bases remaining between them. The CDR3 consists of 12 residues. Germline loops: CDR1 MDHEN, CDR2 SYDVKM. The CDR3: CASSTISYEQYF. The CDR3 coding sequence is TGTGCCAGCAGTACTATATCCTACGAGCAGTACTTC.

This clonotype came up a few times. V usage is TRBV12-3 or TRBV12-4 and J usage is TRBJ1-5; 8 bases are a match to TRBD1. The CDR3 loop spans 14 amino acids. V shed 5 bases, J shed 5 bases, and the junction held 5 bases outside the gene matches. CDR3 region: CASSPTGVDQPQHF. Here the CDR3 DNA reads TGTGCCAGCAGTCCGACAGGGGTGGATCAGCCCCAGCATTTT.

This chain connects TRBV11-2 to TRBJ1-1, with 8 bases aligning to TRBD1. The germline CDR1 and CDR2 sequences are SGHAT and FQNNGV. J lost 3 bases, V lost 5 bases, and 20 bases had no gene match. This CDR3 has 19 residues. CDR3 sequence (DNA): TGTGCCAGCAGCCCATGGGGGGATCGGGCAGGGGGCCGGTACACTGAAGCTTTCTTT. It yields the protein CASSPWGDRAGGRYTEAFF.